These 24 T cell receptor beta chains originate from one sample sequenced in a study of cytomegalovirus exposure and HLA in healthy donors. Vbeta (60) and Jbeta (13) primers were used in the PCR. TCRdb's table, derived via immunoSEQ multiplex PCR, lists solely in-frame clones and lacks some. The sample includes some 170,000 clones, around four fifths of them seen just once. Material for sequencing was PBMCs. All receptors come from a man aged 50 to 60 in good health and CMV-seropositive.

The chain recombines TRBV4-1 with TRBJ1-1; D unclear. There are 14 residues in the CDR3. V was pared by 2 bases and J by 3 bases, with 10 bases between. Germline CDR1 reads MGHRA; CDR2 reads YSYEKL. As DNA, the CDR3 is TGCGCCAGCAGCCAACCCGGGTTAGACACTGAAGCTTTCTTT. It is translated as CASSQPGLDTEAFF.

The gene calls are TRBV6-4 and TRBJ1-6; TRBD1 aligns across 8 bases. CDR1 is MRHNA, CDR2 SNTAGT, per germline. This CDR3 spans 14 amino acids. V lost 5 bases to trimming and J lost 7 bases; unmatched junction nucleotides: 4. CDR3 bases: TGTGCCAGCAGTCTACAGGGGGAGAATTCACCCCTCCACTTT. It yields the protein CASSLQGENSPLHF.

This clone was observed once. The genes are TRBV28 and TRBJ2-7, with 7 nucleotides matching TRBD1. V was clipped by 6 bases and J by 0 bases; unmatched bases: 8. Germline V gene sequence: CDR1 MDHEN, CDR2 SYDVKM. This CDR3 has 15 amino acids. The CDR3 coding sequence is TGTGCCAGCAGGGAGACAGGGCCAAGCTCCTACGAGCAGTACTTC. Amino acids: CASRETGPSSYEQYF.

The chain is built from TRBV2 and TRBJ2-6; 7 bases align to TRBD1. There are 18 residues in the CDR3. Germline V gene lookup returns CDR1 SNHLY and CDR2 FYNNEI. The V gene end was trimmed by 8 bases and the J gene end by 1 base; junction bases not matched to a gene: 14. CDR3 residues: CASGRDSAGVSGANVLTF. The CDR3 DNA follows: TGTGCCAGCGGAAGGGACAGCGCTGGAGTATCTGGGGCCAACGTCCTGACTTTC.

This clone was seen more than once but under ten times. This chain joins TRBV5-1 and TRBJ1-1; 7 nucleotides agree with TRBD1. Losses at the gene ends were 0 bases for V and 1 base for J; bases not matched to a gene: 3. CDR1 and CDR2 (germline): SGHRS, YFSETQ. The CDR3 has 15 amino acids. CDR3 in amino acids: CASSLVGTANTEAFF. The DNA for the CDR3 is TGCGCCAGCAGCTTGGTAGGGACAGCGAACACTGAAGCTTTCTTT.

The chain couples TRBV19 to TRBJ2-1; 10 bases are a match to TRBD1. This CDR3 is 14 amino acids long. The ends lost 6 bases at V and 5 bases at J; junction bases unmatched: 4. Germline CDR1 LNHDA, CDR2 SQIVND (reference sequence). Written as DNA, the CDR3 is TGTGCCAGTAGGGACGGGACAGGGGACAATGAGCAGTTCTTC. Translated: CASRDGTGDNEQFF.

For this clone: Other nucleotide sequences from this sample produce the same CDR3. The rearrangement links TRBV6-1 to TRBJ2-7; the D is unclear. The CDR3 consists of 15 residues. V gave up 0 bases and J gave up 3 bases, with 12 bases separating them. CDR1 and CDR2 (germline): MNHNS, SASEGT. The CDR3 coding sequence is TGTGCCAGCAGTGAAGCGGAGACCCGACGCTACGAGCAGTACTTC. As protein: CASSEAETRRYEQYF.

This clone occurred a few times. The gene calls are TRBV15 and TRBJ2-1; 7 nucleotides match TRBD1. This CDR3 has 16 amino acids. Germline assignment: CDR1 LNHNV and CDR2 YYDKDF (reference sequence). V lost 1 base to trimming and J lost 4 bases; unmatched junction nucleotides: 7. The chain's CDR3 is CATSRVLPGQYNEQFF. The CDR3 bases are TGTGCCACCAGCAGAGTTCTACCGGGACAGTACAATGAGCAGTTCTTC.

This clone was seen a single time. The genes are TRBV30 and TRBJ1-3, with 9 bases that match TRBD1. V lost 2 bases and J lost 4; bases outside the gene matches: 3. CDR1 is GTSNPN and CDR2 is SVGIG in the germline V gene (reference sequence). CDR3 length: 14 amino acids. CDR3 sequence reads: CAWSPGTGGNTIYF. As DNA, the CDR3 is TGTGCCTGGAGTCCCGGGACAGGGGGAAACACCATATATTTT.

V gene TRBV5-1 combines with J gene TRBJ1-1; 10 bases match TRBD1. The CDR3 covers 16 residues. Unmatched junction bases numbered 11, after V lost 5 bases and J lost 4 bases. The V gene's germline CDR1 is SGHRS and CDR2 YFSETQ. This CDR3 reads CASRTGQGVVGTEAFF. CDR3 DNA: TGCGCCAGCAGGACAGGACAGGGGGTAGTGGGCACTGAAGCTTTCTTT.

The chain recombines TRBV21-1 with TRBJ2-7; TRBD2 is the table's D call, not checked against the DNA. TRBV21-1 is noted as a pseudogene. The length of the CDR3 is 17 residues. CDR3 in amino acids: CASSLRGGLAGAHEQYF. The CDR3 DNA reads as TGTGCCAGCAGCCTAAGGGGGGGACTAGCGGGAGCCCACGAGCAGTACTTC.

This clone occurred a few times. The chain is built from TRBV20-1 and TRBJ2-3, with D unresolved. The CDR3 covers 11 residues. V gave up 4 bases and J gave up 3 bases, with 5 bases separating them. Germline CDR1 reads DFQATT; CDR2 reads SNEGSKA (reference sequence). Here the CDR3 reads CSAIYTDTQYF. CDR3 bases: TGCAGTGCTATATATACAGATACGCAGTATTTT.

To note about this clone: An end of the junction differs from the germline gene, which may be a read error. CDR3 residues: CASSLSGQGNSQYF. The CDR3 DNA reads as TGCGCCAGCAGCCTGTCGGGACAGGGAAACAGTCAGTACTTC. V usage is TRBV5-1 and J usage is TRBJ2-4, with 9 bases identical to TRBD1. In germline, CDR1 is SGHRS, CDR2 YFSETQ. The CDR3 is 14 amino acids.

V is TRBV4-3 and J is TRBJ1-5; D may be TRBD1 (6 bases). The length of the CDR3 is 15 residues. The germline V and J ends were trimmed by 1 base and 1 base, with 8 bases remaining between them. Germline CDR1 reads LGHNA; CDR2 reads YSLEER. The CDR3: CASSQVTGSNQPQHF. Here the CDR3 DNA reads TGCGCCAGCAGCCAAGTTACAGGGAGCAATCAGCCCCAGCATTTT.

The chain couples TRBV4-2 to TRBJ2-1, with TRBD2 matching 7 bases. Germline V gives CDR1 LGHNA, CDR2 YNFKEQ. This CDR3 contains 14 residues. Germline trimming cut 3 bases from V and 10 bases from J; bases unmatched to any gene: 9. CDR3 coding DNA: TGTGCCAGCAGCCACGGTGGCGGGGGAGGGGAGCAGTTCTTC. It is translated as CASSHGGGGGEQFF.

V is TRBV9 and J is TRBJ2-5, with 7 bases fitting TRBD1. With V trimmed by 4 bases and J by 3 bases, 9 bases remained unmatched. Germline loops: CDR1 SGDLS, CDR2 YYNGEE. This CDR3 spans 15 amino acids. CDR3 amino acids: CASSLRPGGEETQYF. In nucleotides, the CDR3 is TGTGCCAGCAGCTTAAGACCAGGGGGAGAAGAGACCCAGTACTTC. The variable domain in full, with the rest retrieved from reference TRBV9 and TRBJ2-5, is DSGVTQTPKHLITATGQRVTLRCSPRSGDLSVYWYQQSLDQGLQFLIQYYNGEERAKGNILERFSAQQFPDLHSELNLSSLELGDSALYFCASSLRPGGEETQYFGPGTRLLVL.

The V call is TRBV27, the J call TRBJ1-6; 9 bases agree with TRBD1. CDR1 is MNHEY, CDR2 SMNVEV, per germline (reference sequence). With V trimmed by 4 bases and J by 10 bases, 8 bases remained unmatched. CDR3 length: 15 amino acids. Written as DNA, the CDR3 is TGTGCCAGCAGTTCAACAACAGGGGGCGCCTCACCCCTCCACTTT. Residues: CASSSTTGGASPLHF.

V and J are TRBV6-1 and TRBJ2-7, with 7 bases fitting TRBD2. The ends lost 3 bases at V and 3 bases at J; junction bases unmatched: 2. The CDR3 totals 13 residues. Germline V gives CDR1 MNHNS, CDR2 SASEGT. DNA of the CDR3: TGTGCCAGCAGTGATGGGAGGGACTACGAGCAGTACTTC. Translated: CASSDGRDYEQYF.

V is TRBV25-1 and J is TRBJ2-7; D gene uncertain. V was pared by 2 bases and J by 6 bases, with 5 bases between. The CDR3 has 11 residues. Germline lookup yields CDR1 MGHDK and CDR2 SYGVNS. The CDR3 DNA reads TGTGCCAGCAGTGAAATCGGCGAGCAGTACTTC. Its translation: CASSEIGEQYF.

This clone was counted a few times. The rearrangement joins TRBV4-2 to TRBJ2-7; D gene unclear. V lost 0 bases, J lost 2 bases, and 5 bases lay in between. The CDR3 consists of 13 residues. Germline assignment: CDR1 LGHNA and CDR2 YNFKEQ. The CDR3 nucleotides read TGTGCCAGCAGCCAAGAAGCGCCCTACGAGCAGTACTTC. Its translation is CASSQEAPYEQYF.

This chain joins TRBV7-2 and TRBJ2-5, with 10 bases identical to TRBD2. The CDR3 has 15 residues. With V trimmed by 4 bases and J by 4 bases, 6 bases remained unmatched. The germline gives CDR1 SGHTA, CDR2 FQGNSA. As DNA, the CDR3 is TGTGCCAGCAGCTCAAGCGGGACTAGCGCAGAGACCCAGTACTTC. Protein sequence: CASSSSGTSAETQYF.

This chain links TRBV7-9 with TRBJ2-7; tentatively, D is TRBD1 (5 bases). Per germline, CDR1 SEHNR and CDR2 FQNEAQ (reference sequence). V was pared by 1 base and J by 6 bases, with 10 bases between. The CDR3 runs 13 residues. The CDR3 spells CASSLGQGTEQYF. The CDR3 DNA reads TGTGCCAGCAGCTTAGGTCAGGGAACCGAGCAGTACTTC. The entire variable domain, with the rest obtained from reference TRBV7-9 and TRBJ2-7, is as follows: DTGVSQNPRHKITKRGQNVTFRCDPISEHNRLYWYRQTLGQGPEFLTYFQNEAQLEKSRLLSDRFSAERPKGSFSTLEIQRTEQGDSAMYLCASSLGQGTEQYFGPGTRLTVT.

The chain employs TRBV18 and TRBJ2-7, with TRBD1 matching 10 bases. Germline V gene lookup returns CDR1 KGHSH and CDR2 LQKENI. The junction had 5 bases not matched to a gene; V was cut back by 6 bases and J by 6 bases. The CDR3 extends over 13 amino acids. This CDR3 reads CASSGTGDLEQYF. Written as DNA, the CDR3 is TGTGCCAGCTCCGGGACAGGGGACCTCGAGCAGTACTTC.

This clone was seen only a few times. This chain connects TRBV7-8 to TRBJ2-2; 8 bases align to TRBD1. Losses at the gene ends were 3 bases for V and 3 bases for J; bases not matched to a gene: 0. Germline-derived CDR1 and CDR2 are SGHVS and FQNEAQ. This CDR3 region has 14 residues. For the CDR3, the DNA is TGTGCCAGCAGCTTGGACAGGGACACCGGGGAGCTGTTTTTT. This translates into CASSLDRDTGELFF.